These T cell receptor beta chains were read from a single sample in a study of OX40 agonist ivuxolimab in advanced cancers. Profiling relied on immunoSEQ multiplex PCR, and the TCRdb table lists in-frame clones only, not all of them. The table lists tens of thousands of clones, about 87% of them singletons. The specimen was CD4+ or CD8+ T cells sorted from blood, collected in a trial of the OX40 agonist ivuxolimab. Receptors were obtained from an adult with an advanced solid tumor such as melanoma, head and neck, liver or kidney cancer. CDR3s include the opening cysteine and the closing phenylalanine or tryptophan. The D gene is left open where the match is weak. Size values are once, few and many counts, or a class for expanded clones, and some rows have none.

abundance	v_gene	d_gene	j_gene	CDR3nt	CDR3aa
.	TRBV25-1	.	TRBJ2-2	TGTGCCAGCCGGATGGGTACCGGGGAGCTGTTTTTT	CASRMGTGELFF
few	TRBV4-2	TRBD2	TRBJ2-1	TGTGCCAGCAGCCAACTAGCGGGAGGGCTCAATGAGCAGTTCTTC	CASSQLAGGLNEQFF
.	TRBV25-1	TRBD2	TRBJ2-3	TGTGCCAGCAGTGAATTGCGGGGGAACACAGATACGCAGTATTTT	CASSELRGNTDTQYF
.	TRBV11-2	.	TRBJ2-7	TGTGCCAGCAGCTTAGCGCACCAGGGGTTTGCCGAGCAGTACTTC	CASSLAHQGFAEQYF
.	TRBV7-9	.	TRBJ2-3	TGTGCCAGCAGCTTAGCGCGCAACGGGGAGGCAGATACGCAGTATTTT	CASSLARNGEADTQYF
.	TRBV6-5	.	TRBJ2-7	TGTGCCAGCAGTGGTTCCCCCTACGAGCAGTACTTC	CASSGSPYEQYF
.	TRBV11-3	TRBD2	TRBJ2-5	TGTGCCAGCAGCTCCGGACTAGCGGGGGGCAACCTTCCAGAGACCCAGTACTTC	CASSSGLAGGNLPETQYF
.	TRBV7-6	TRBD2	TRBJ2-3	TGTGCCAGCAGCTTAGCGGCGGGGGTTAGCACAGATACGCAGTATTTT	CASSLAAGVSTDTQYF
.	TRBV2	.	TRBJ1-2	TGTGCCAGCAGTGTAACCAGGGCCAACGATGGCTACACCTTC	CASSVTRANDGYTF
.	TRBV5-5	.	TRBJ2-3	TGTGCCAGCAGCTTGGAACCACGCAGTACGCAGTATTTT	CASSLEPRSTQYF
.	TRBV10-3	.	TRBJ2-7	TGTGCCATCGGCCGGGCCCCGGGGGAGCAGTACTTC	CAIGRAPGEQYF
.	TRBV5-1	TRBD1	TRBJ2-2	TGCGCCAGCAGCCCACGGACAGGGACGTACACCGGGGAGCTGTTTTTT	CASSPRTGTYTGELFF
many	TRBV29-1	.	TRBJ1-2	TGCAGCGTTGAAGATAGGCAGTCTAACTATGGCTACACCTTC	CSVEDRQSNYGYTF
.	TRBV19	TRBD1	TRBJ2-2	TGTGCCAGTAGTCCGCGACAGGGAAGAGCCGGGGAGCTGTTTTTT	CASSPRQGRAGELFF
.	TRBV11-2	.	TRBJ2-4	TGTGCCAGCAGCGCTAGTGGTCCCAAAAACATTCAGTACTTC	CASSASGPKNIQYF
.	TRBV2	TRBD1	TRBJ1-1	TGTGCCAGCAGTTCTATGACAGGGTACACTGAAGCTTTCTTT	CASSSMTGYTEAFF
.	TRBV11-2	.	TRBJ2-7	TGTGCCAGCAGCATGGGACGCGCGGACGAGCAGTACTTC	CASSMGRADEQYF
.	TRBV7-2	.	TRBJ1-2	TGTGCCAGCAGCTTCCGGGCCGGGAGCAGGGGACGAAACTATGGCTACACCTTC	CASSFRAGSRGRNYGYTF
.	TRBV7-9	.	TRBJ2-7	TGTGCCAGCACCTTGTCTGAGGACTCCTACGAGCAGTACTTC	CASTLSEDSYEQYF
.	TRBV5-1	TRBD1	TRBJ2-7	TGCGCCAGCAGCTCGACGACAGGGGCCTACGAGCAGTACTTC	CASSSTTGAYEQYF
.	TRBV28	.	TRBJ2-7	TGTGCCAGCAGTTTACAGCCCACCTACGAGCAGTACTTC	CASSLQPTYEQYF
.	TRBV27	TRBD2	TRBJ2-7	TGTGCCAGCAGCAGACTAGCGGGCGACTACGAGCAGTACTTC	CASSRLAGDYEQYF
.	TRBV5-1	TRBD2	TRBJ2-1	TGCGCCAGCACCTCACTAGCGGGGGGAGTAAATGAGCAGTTCTTC	CASTSLAGGVNEQFF
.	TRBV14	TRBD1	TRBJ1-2	TGTGCCAGCAGCCAAGGAATCGGACAGGGATCAAGGGTCTATGGCTACACCTTC	CASSQGIGQGSRVYGYTF
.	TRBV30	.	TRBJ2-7	TGTGCCTGGAGTTCGGAACCCTACGAGCAGTACTTC	CAWSSEPYEQYF
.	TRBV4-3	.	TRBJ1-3	TGCGCCAGCAGCCAACTTCCCGGGTCTGGAAACACCATATATTTT	CASSQLPGSGNTIYF
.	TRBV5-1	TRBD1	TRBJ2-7	TGCGCCAGCAGCTTGGCCATCCCAGGGGGCGAGCAGTACTTC	CASSLAIPGGEQYF
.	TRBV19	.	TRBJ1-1	TGTGCCAGTAGTCTTGTGGGTGACACTGAAGCTTTCTTT	CASSLVGDTEAFF
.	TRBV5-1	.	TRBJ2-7	TGCGCCAGCAGCTTGCAGGGTACCTACGAGCAGTACTTC	CASSLQGTYEQYF
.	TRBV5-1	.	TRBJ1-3	TGCGCCAGCAGCTTGGGGGAACACGGGAACTCTGGAAACACCATATATTTT	CASSLGEHGNSGNTIYF
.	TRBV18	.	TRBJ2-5	TGTGCCAGCTCACCAATCGCTAGCCTACAAGAGACCCAGTACTTC	CASSPIASLQETQYF
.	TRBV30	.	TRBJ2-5	TGTGCCTGGAGTGGCGGTACAGAGACCCAGTACTTC	CAWSGGTETQYF
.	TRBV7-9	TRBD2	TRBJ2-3	TGTGCCAGCGGGGGACTAGCGGGATCGGATACGCAGTATTTT	CASGGLAGSDTQYF
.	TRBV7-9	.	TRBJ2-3	TGTGCCAGCAGCTTAAGGGGGGTGGGAGATACGCAGTATTTT	CASSLRGVGDTQYF
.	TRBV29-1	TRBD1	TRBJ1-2	TGCAGCGCCGAACGGGACAGGGGCAACTATGGCTACACCTTC	CSAERDRGNYGYTF
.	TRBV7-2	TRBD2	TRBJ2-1	TGTGCCAGCAGCCTCAGGACTAGCGGGAGGTTGTCCTACAATGAGCAGTTCTTC	CASSLRTSGRLSYNEQFF
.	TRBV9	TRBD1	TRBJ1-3	TGTGCCAGCAGCTCCCGCCAGGGGGCTGGAAACACCATATATTTT	CASSSRQGAGNTIYF
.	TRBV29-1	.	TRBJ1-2	TGCAGCGTTGAAGATAGGAGATTCGGCTACACCTTC	CSVEDRRFGYTF
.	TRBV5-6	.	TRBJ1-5	TGTGCCAGCAGTTTATACAGGGTTGGTCGCAATCAGCCCCAGCATTTT	CASSLYRVGRNQPQHF
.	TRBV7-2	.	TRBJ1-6	TGTGCCAGCAGCTTTATGCCACTGAGCTCCTATAATTCACCCCTCCACTTT	CASSFMPLSSYNSPLHF
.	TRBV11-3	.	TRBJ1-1	TGTGCCAGCAGCTCGGGGTTGGTCACTGAAGCTTTCTTT	CASSSGLVTEAFF
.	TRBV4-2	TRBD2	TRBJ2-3	TGTGCCAGCAGCCAATTGTCTAGCGGGAGTACAGATACGCAGTATTTT	CASSQLSSGSTDTQYF
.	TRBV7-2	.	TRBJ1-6	TGTGCCAGCAGCCAACAGGGATCCTCACCCCTCCACTTT	CASSQQGSSPLHF
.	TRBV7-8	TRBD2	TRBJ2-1	TGTGCCAGCAGCGCCTGGACTAGCTACAATGAGCAGTTCTTC	CASSAWTSYNEQFF
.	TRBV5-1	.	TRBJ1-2	TGCGCCAGCAGCTTGGAGGGGGGCAATGGCTACACCTTC	CASSLEGGNGYTF
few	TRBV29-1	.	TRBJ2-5	TGCAGCGTTCTCCATTTGGGGGAGACCCAGTACTTC	CSVLHLGETQYF
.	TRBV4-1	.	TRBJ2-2	TGCGCCAGCAGCCAAGTATTAAGCAGGGTCGACACCGGGGAGCTGTTTTTT	CASSQVLSRVDTGELFF
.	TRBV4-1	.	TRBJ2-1	TGCGCCAGCAGCCAAGCCAGCGGTCTGTCCAGCTCCTACAATGAGCAGTTCTTC	CASSQASGLSSSYNEQFF
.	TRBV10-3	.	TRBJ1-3	TGTGCCATCGGGAGGGGGATGAAGAGCTCTGGAAACACCATATATTTT	CAIGRGMKSSGNTIYF
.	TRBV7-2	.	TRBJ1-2	TGTGCCAGCAGCTTAGGGGGGCCCTATGGCTACACCTTC	CASSLGGPYGYTF
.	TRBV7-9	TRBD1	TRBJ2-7	TGTGCCAGCAGCTCTCGACAGGGAACCTACGAGCAGTACTTC	CASSSRQGTYEQYF
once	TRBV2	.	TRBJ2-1	TGTGCCAGCAGTGCGGAAAGGACCGTATACAATGAGCAGTTCTTC	CASSAERTVYNEQFF
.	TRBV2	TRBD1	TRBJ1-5	TGTGCCAGCAGTAAGACAGGGTTTGGTCAGCCCCAGCATTTT	CASSKTGFGQPQHF
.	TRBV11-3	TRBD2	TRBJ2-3	TGTGCCAGCAGCTCCCTAGCGGGAGGGCCGACAGATACGCAGTATTTT	CASSSLAGGPTDTQYF
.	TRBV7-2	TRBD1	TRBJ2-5	TGTGCCAGCAGCTTAGAGAAGGGGGCCGTAAAAGAGACCCAGTACTTC	CASSLEKGAVKETQYF